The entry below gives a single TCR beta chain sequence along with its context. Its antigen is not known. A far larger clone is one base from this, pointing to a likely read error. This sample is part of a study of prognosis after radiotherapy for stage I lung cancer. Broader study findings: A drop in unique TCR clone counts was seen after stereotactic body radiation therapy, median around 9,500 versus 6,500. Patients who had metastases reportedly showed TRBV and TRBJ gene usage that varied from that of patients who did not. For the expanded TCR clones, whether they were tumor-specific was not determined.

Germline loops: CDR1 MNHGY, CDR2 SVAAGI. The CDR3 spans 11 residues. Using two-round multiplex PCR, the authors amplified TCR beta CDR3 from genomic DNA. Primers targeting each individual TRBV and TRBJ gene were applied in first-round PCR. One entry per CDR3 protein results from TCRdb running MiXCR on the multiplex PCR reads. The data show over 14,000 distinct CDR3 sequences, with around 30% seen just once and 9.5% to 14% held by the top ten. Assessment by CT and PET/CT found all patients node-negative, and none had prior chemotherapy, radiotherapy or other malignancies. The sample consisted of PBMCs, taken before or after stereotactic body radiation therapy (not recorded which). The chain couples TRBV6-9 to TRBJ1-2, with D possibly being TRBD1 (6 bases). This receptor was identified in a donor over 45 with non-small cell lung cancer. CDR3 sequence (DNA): TGTGCCAGAAGTTACGGGTCCGGGACAAGTTTC. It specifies CARSYGSGTSF.